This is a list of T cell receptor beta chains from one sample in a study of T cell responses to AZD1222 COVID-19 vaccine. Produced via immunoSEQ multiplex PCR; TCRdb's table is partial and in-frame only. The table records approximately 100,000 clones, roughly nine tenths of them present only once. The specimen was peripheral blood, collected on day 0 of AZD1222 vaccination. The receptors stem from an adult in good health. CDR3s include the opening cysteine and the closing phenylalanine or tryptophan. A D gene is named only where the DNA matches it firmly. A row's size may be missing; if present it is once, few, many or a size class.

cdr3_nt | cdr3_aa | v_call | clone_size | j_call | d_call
TGCGCCAGCAGCTCCGCTGGACCGGGACACTTTCAGACCGGGGAGCTGTTTTTT | CASSSAGPGHFQTGELFF | TRBV5-1 | once | TRBJ2-2 | -
TGTGCCAGTAGTTTCGGACCCTCAATACTAAGCAATCAGCCCCAGCATTTT | CASSFGPSILSNQPQHF | TRBV19 | - | TRBJ1-5 | -
TGTGCCAGCAGCTTCCAATTTGGGATGGGAAGCACAGATACGCAGTATTTT | CASSFQFGMGSTDTQYF | TRBV11-2 | - | TRBJ2-3 | -
TGTGCCAGCAGTTACGGGGAGGTCGGGGGCAATCAGCCCCAGCATTTT | CASSYGEVGGNQPQHF | TRBV6-2/TRBV6-3 | - | TRBJ1-5 | -
TGTGCCTGGAGGACAGCCATGAACACTGAAGCTTTCTTT | CAWRTAMNTEAFF | TRBV30 | - | TRBJ1-1 | -
TGTGCCAGTAGTCCCCCTTTTGGGCAGGGAATGACAGATACGCAGTATTTT | CASSPPFGQGMTDTQYF | TRBV19 | - | TRBJ2-3 | -
TGCAGCGTTGAAGACGAAGGACAGGGAATCTACGAGCAGTACTTC | CSVEDEGQGIYEQYF | TRBV29-1 | once | TRBJ2-7 | TRBD1
TGTGCCACCAGTGATTACAGGGCGGGAAACACCATATATTTT | CATSDYRAGNTIYF | TRBV24-1 | - | TRBJ1-3 | -
TGTGCCAGCAGCCCCGGCCCCCTGGAGGATACGCAGTATTTT | CASSPGPLEDTQYF | TRBV7-3 | - | TRBJ2-3 | -
TGTGCCAGTAGTATAAATTCAGAGACCCAGTACTTC | CASSINSETQYF | TRBV19 | - | TRBJ2-5 | -
TGTGCCAGCAGCTTATGGGGGACTCGCACAGATACGCAGTATTTT | CASSLWGTRTDTQYF | TRBV11-1 | - | TRBJ2-3 | -
TGTGCCAGCAGCAACCAGGGGCCGGCTAATGAAAAACTGTTTTTT | CASSNQGPANEKLFF | TRBV5-6 | - | TRBJ1-4 | -
TGTGCCAGCAGCCACGGACGGACCTACGAGCAGTACTTC | CASSHGRTYEQYF | TRBV11-3 | once | TRBJ2-7 | -
TGTGCCAGCAGCCAGGGGGGGCGAGGAGGCTACACCTTC | CASSQGGRGGYTF | TRBV9 | - | TRBJ1-2 | TRBD1
TGTGCCAGCAGTTACGACAGGGGGATGTACAATGAGCAGTTCTTC | CASSYDRGMYNEQFF | TRBV6-5 | - | TRBJ2-1 | TRBD1
TGCGCCAGCAGCTTAGGGACTAGCGGGGGGAGAAACACAGATACGCAGTATTTT | CASSLGTSGGRNTDTQYF | TRBV5-1 | - | TRBJ2-3 | TRBD2
TGTGCCAGCAGCAGACCTGCACAGGGGACCTATGGCTACACCTTC | CASSRPAQGTYGYTF | TRBV6-2/TRBV6-3 | - | TRBJ1-2 | TRBD1
TGTGCCAGCTCACCCTCACAGGGGGCGGGTGAAAAACTGTTTTTT | CASSPSQGAGEKLFF | TRBV18 | once | TRBJ1-4 | TRBD1
TGTGCCAGCAGCCTAGGGGGCGAAGGTGAAAAACTGTTTTTT | CASSLGGEGEKLFF | TRBV5-4 | - | TRBJ1-4 | TRBD1
TGTGCCTGGAGGGAGACTGGCTCTATCCAAAAACTGTTTTTT | CAWRETGSIQKLFF | TRBV30 | - | TRBJ1-4 | -
TGTGCCAGCAGCTTAGTATTCAACACCGGGGAGCTGTTTTTT | CASSLVFNTGELFF | TRBV7-2 | once | TRBJ2-2 | -
TGTGCCAGCAGTGAGATTACCGGGACAGGCAGGGTTTTCTTT | CASSEITGTGRVFF | TRBV6-1 | once | TRBJ1-1 | TRBD1
TGCGCCAGCAGCCAAGATGAGACAGGGCCCCCTCGCTATGGCTACACCTTC | CASSQDETGPPRYGYTF | TRBV4-3 | - | TRBJ1-2 | TRBD1
TGTGCCAGCAGCAAACTGGAGGGGGCAGGGTTGCCCTTC | CASSKLEGAGLPF | TRBV7-6 | once | TRBJ1-2 | TRBD1
TGTGCCAGCAGTTACGGGACAGGGGGCGGCTATGGCTACACCTTC | CASSYGTGGGYGYTF | TRBV6-2/TRBV6-3 | - | TRBJ1-2 | TRBD1
TGCGCCAGCAGCCCCCAAATGGCAGACTATGGCTACACCTTC | CASSPQMADYGYTF | TRBV4-1 | - | TRBJ1-2 | -
TGTGCCAGCAGCCAGATCCTCACAGATACGCAGTATTTT | CASSQILTDTQYF | TRBV7-9 | - | TRBJ2-3 | -
TGTGCCAGCAGTTACTCGATTTACAGGGGTGGCTACACCTTC | CASSYSIYRGGYTF | TRBV6-5 | - | TRBJ1-2 | TRBD1
TGTGCCAGTACCCATCGGCGACAGATTAATCAGCCCCAGCATTTT | CASTHRRQINQPQHF | TRBV19 | - | TRBJ1-5 | -
TGTGCCAGCAGTTTGGGTAACTATGGCTACACCTTC | CASSLGNYGYTF | TRBV12-3/TRBV12-4 | once | TRBJ1-2 | -
TGTGCCAGCCGTGGCCCTAACTATGGCTACACCTTC | CASRGPNYGYTF | TRBV9 | once | TRBJ1-2 | -
TGTGCCAGCAGCTTCATTTTGTCCCCGGGACAGGGCTACGAGCAGTACTTC | CASSFILSPGQGYEQYF | TRBV7-2 | - | TRBJ2-7 | TRBD1
TGTGCCTGGAGGCCCCGGGACAGGGGGCGTTTAGACTATGGCTACACCTTC | CAWRPRDRGRLDYGYTF | TRBV30 | - | TRBJ1-2 | TRBD1